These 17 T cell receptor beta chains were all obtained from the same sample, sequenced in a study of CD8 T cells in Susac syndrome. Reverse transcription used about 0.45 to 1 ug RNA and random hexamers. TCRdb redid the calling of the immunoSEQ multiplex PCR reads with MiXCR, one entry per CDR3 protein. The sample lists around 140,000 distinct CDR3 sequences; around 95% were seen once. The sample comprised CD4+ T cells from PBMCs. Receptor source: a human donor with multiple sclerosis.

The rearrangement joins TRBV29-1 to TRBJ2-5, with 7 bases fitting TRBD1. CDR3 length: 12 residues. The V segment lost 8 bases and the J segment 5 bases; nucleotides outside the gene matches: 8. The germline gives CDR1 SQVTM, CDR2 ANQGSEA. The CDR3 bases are TGCAGCACACAGGGGTTCATGGAGACCCAGTACTTC. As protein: CSTQGFMETQYF.

CDR3 in DNA: TGTGCCAGCAGCCGCCGTATGGACTCCGCGGGCGCAGATACGCAGTATTTT. It codes for CASSRRMDSAGADTQYF. The genes are TRBV7-8 and TRBJ2-3; a weak D match, TRBD2 (5 bases). V was trimmed by 5 bases and J by 4 bases, leaving 22 bases between them. CDR1 is SGHVS and CDR2 is FQNEAQ in the germline V gene. The CDR3 spans 17 residues.

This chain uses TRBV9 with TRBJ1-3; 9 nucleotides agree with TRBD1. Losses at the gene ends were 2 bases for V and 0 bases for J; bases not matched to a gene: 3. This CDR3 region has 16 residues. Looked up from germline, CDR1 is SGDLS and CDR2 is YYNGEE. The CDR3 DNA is TGTGCCAGCAGCGTCGGGGACAGGGACTCTGGAAACACCATATATTTT. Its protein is CASSVGDRDSGNTIYF.

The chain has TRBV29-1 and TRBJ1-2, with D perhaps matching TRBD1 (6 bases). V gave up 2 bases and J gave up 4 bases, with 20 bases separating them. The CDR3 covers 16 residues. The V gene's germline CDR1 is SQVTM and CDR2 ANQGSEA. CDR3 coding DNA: TGCAGCGTTGAAAGTACCCAGGGGACCCAGGGCTATGGCTACACCTTC. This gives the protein CSVESTQGTQGYGYTF.

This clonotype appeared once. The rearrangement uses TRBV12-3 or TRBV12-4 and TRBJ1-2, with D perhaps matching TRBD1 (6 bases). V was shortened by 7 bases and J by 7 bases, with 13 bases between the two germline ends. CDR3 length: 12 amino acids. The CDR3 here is CASNRDSGGYTF. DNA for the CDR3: TGTGCCAGCAACAGGGATAGCGGTGGCTACACCTTC.

The CDR3 DNA follows: TGCAGTGCTAGAATAAGACTAGCGGGAGGGCCGATGGGGCAGTTCTTC. It encodes CSARIRLAGGPMGQFF. The rearrangement joins TRBV20-1 to TRBJ2-1, with 14 nucleotides matching TRBD2. The CDR3 contains 16 residues. V trimming: 2 bases; J trimming: 12 bases; junction bases outside the gene matches: 12. From germline, CDR1 is DFQATT and CDR2 SNEGSKA (reference sequence).

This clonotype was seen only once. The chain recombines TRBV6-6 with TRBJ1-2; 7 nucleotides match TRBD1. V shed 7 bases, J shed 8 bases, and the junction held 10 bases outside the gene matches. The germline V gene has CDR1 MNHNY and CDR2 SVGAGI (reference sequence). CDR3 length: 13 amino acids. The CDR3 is CASNKDRVIGYTF. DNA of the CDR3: TGTGCCAGCAATAAAGACAGGGTAATCGGCTACACCTTC.

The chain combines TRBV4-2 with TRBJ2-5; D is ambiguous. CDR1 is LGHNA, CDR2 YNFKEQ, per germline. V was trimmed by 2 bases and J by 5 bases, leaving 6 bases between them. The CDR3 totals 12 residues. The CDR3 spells CASSQPGETQYF. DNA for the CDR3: TGTGCCAGCAGCCAACCTGGGGAGACCCAGTACTTC.

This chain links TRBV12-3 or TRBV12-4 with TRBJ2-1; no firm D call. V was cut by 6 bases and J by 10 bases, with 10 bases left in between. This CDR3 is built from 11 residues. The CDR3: CASRETWEQFF. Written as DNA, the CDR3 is TGTGCCAGCAGGGAGACTTGGGAGCAGTTCTTC.

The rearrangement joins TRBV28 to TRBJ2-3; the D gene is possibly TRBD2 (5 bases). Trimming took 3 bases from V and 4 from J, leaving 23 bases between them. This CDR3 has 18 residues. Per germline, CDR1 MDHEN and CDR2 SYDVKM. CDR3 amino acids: CASSLVAFRGRRADTQYF. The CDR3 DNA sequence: TGTGCCAGCAGTTTGGTAGCGTTCCGAGGGCGACGGGCAGATACGCAGTATTTT. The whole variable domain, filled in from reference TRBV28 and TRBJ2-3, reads DVKVTQSSRYLVKRTGEKVFLECVQDMDHENMFWYRQDPGLGLRLIYFSYDVKMKEKGDIPEGYSVSREKKERFSLILESASTNQTSMYLCASSLVAFRGRRADTQYFGPGTRLTVL.

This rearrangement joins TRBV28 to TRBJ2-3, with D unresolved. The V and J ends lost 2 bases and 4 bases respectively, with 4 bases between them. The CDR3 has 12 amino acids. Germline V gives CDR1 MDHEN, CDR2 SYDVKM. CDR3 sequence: CASSLIADTQYF. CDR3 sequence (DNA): TGTGCCAGCAGTTTAATTGCAGATACGCAGTATTTT.

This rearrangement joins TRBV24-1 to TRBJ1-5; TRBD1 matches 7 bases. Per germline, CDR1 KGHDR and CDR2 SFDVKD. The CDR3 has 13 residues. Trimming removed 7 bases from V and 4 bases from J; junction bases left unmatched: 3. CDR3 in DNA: TGTGCCACCAGCCGACAGGGTAATCAGCCCCAGCATTTT. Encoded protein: CATSRQGNQPQHF.

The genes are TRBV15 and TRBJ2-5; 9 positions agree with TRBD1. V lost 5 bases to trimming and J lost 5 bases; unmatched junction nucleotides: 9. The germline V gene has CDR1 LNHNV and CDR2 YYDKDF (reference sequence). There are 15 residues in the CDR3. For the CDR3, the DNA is TGTGCCACCAGCCGCCAGACAGGGGGAAGGGAGACCCAGTACTTC. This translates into CATSRQTGGRETQYF.

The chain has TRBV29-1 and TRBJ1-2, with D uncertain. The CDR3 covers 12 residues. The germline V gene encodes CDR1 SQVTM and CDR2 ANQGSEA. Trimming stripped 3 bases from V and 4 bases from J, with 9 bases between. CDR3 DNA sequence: TGCAGCGTTGACCGACGCGCCTATGGCTACACCTTC. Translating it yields CSVDRRAYGYTF.

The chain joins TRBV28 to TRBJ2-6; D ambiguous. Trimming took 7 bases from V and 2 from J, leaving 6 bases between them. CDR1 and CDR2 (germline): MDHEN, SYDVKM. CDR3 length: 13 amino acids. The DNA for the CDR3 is TGTGCCAGCAACCTTCCTGGGGCCAACGTCCTGACTTTC. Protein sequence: CASNLPGANVLTF.

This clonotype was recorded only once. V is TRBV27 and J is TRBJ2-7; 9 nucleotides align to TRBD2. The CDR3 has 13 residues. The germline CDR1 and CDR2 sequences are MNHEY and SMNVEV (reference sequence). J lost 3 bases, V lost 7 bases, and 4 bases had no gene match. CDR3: CASTRGGGYEQYF. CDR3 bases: TGTGCCAGCACGCGGGGGGGCGGCTACGAGCAGTACTTC.

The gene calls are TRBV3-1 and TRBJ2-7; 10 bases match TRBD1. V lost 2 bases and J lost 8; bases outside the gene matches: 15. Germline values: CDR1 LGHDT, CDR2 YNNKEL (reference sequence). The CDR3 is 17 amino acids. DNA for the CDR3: TGTGCCAGCAGCCAACCCCGGAGGGGACAGGGGCGGACACAGCAGTACTTC. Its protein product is CASSQPRRGQGRTQQYF.